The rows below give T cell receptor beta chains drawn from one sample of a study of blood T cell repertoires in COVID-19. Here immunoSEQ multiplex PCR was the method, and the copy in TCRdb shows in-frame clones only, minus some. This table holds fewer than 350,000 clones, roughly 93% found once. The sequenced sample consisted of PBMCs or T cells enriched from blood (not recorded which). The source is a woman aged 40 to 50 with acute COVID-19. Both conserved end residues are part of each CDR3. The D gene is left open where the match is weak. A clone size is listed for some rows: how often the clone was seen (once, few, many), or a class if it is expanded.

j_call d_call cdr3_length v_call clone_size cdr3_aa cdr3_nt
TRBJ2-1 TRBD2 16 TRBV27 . CASSPLVSGGANEQFF TGTGCCAGCAGTCCCTTGGTCAGCGGGGGGGCTAATGAGCAGTTCTTC
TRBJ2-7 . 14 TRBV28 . CASARDIPSSEQYF TGTGCCAGCGCCCGGGACATCCCATCCAGCGAGCAGTACTTC
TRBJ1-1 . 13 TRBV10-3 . CAISVAENTEAFF TGTGCCATCAGTGTGGCAGAGAACACTGAAGCTTTCTTT
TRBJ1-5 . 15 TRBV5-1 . CASSPGGGRGQPQHF TGCGCCAGCAGCCCCGGCGGGGGAAGGGGTCAGCCCCAGCATTTT
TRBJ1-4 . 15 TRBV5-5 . CASSLAQTTNEKLFF TGTGCCAGCAGCCTAGCCCAAACAACTAATGAAAAACTGTTTTTT
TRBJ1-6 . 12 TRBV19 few CAAGGGQSPLHF TGTGCCGCGGGGGGGGGTCAATCACCCCTCCACTTT
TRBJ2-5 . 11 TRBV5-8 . CASSFYETQYF TGTGCCAGCAGCTTTTATGAGACCCAGTACTTC
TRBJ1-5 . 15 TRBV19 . CASSEQGSHNQPQHF TGTGCCAGTAGTGAGCAGGGGTCCCACAATCAGCCCCAGCATTTT
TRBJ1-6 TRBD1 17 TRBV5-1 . CASSLAQGGSKDSPLHF TGCGCCAGCAGCTTGGCCCAGGGGGGTAGTAAAGATTCACCCCTCCACTTT
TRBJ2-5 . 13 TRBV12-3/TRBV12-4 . CASSFTRGETQYF TGTGCCAGCAGTTTTACTAGAGGGGAGACCCAGTACTTC
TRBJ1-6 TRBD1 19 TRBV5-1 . CASSLAGQGVFSYNSPLHF TGCGCCAGCAGCTTGGCAGGACAGGGTGTATTCTCCTATAATTCACCCCTCCACTTT